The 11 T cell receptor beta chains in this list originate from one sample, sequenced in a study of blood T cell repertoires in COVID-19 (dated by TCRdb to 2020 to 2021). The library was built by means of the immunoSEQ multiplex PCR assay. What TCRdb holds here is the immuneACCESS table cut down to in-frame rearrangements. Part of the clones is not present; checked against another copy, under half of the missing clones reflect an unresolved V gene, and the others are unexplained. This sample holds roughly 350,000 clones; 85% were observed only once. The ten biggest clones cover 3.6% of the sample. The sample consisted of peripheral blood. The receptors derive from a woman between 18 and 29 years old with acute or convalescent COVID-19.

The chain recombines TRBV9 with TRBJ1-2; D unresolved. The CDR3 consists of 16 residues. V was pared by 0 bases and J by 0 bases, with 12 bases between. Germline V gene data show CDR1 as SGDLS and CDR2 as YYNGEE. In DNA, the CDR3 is TGTGCCAGCAGCGTAGGTGGAACGGGAACTAACTATGGCTACACCTTC. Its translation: CASSVGGTGTNYGYTF.

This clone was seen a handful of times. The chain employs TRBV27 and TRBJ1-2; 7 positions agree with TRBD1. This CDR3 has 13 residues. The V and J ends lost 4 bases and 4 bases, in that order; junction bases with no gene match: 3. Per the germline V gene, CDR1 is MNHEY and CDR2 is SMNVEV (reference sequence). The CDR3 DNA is TGTGCCAGCAGTTCCGAGGGGGCCTATGGCTACACCTTC. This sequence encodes CASSSEGAYGYTF.

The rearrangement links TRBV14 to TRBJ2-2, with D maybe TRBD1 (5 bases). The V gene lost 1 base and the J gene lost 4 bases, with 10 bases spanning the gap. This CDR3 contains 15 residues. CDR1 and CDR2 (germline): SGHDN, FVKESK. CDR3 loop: CASSQGQGGTGELFF. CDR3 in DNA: TGTGCCAGCAGCCAAGGCCAGGGTGGCACCGGGGAGCTGTTTTTT.

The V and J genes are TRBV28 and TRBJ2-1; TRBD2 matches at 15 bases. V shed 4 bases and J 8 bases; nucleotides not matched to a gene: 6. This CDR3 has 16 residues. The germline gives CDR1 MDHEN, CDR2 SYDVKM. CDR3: CASSSRTSGRAYEQFF. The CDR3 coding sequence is TGTGCCAGCAGTTCCCGGACTAGCGGGAGGGCCTATGAGCAGTTCTTC.

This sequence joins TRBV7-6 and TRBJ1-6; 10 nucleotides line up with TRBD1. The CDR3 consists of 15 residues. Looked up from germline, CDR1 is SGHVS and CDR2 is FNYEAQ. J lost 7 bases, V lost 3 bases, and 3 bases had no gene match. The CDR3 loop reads CASSFGQGGNSPLHF. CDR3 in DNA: TGTGCCAGCAGCTTTGGACAGGGGGGGAATTCACCCCTCCACTTT.

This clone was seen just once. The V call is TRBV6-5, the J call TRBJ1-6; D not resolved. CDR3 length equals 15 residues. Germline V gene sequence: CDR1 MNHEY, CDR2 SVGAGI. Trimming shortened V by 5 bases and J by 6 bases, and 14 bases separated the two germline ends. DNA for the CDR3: TGTGCCAGCAGTCGAGACAAACCTTCTAATTCACCCCTCCACTTT. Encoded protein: CASSRDKPSNSPLHF.

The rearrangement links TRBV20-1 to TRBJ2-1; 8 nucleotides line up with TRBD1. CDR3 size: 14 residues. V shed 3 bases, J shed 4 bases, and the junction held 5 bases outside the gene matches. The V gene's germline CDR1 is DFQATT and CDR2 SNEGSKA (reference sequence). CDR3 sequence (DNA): TGCAGTGCTAGTCGGCAGGGGGCTTACAATGAGCAGTTCTTC. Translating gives CSASRQGAYNEQFF.

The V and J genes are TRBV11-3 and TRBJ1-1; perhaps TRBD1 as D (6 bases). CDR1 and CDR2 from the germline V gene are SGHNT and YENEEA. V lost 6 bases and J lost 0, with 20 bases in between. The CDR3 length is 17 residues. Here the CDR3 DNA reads TGTGCCAGCAGATCCACTCTTAGGGGGAGCTTGAACACTGAAGCTTTCTTT. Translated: CASRSTLRGSLNTEAFF. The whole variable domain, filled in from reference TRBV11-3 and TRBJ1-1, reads EAGVVQSPRYKIIEKKQPVAFWCNPISGHNTLYWYLQNLGQGPELLIRYENEEAVDDSQLPKDRFSAERLKGVDSTLKIQPAELGDSAVYLCASRSTLRGSLNTEAFFGQGTRLTVV.

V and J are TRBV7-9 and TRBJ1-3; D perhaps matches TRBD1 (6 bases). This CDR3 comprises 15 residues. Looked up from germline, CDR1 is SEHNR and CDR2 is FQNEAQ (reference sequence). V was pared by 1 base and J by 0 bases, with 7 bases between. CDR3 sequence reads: CASSLDRDSGNTIYF. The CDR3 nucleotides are TGTGCCAGCAGCTTAGACAGGGACTCTGGAAACACCATATATTTT.

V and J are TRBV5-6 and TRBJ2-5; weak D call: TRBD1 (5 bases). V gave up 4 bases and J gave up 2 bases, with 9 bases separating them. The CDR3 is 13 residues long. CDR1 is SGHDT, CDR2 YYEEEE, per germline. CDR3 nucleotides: TGTGCCAGCAGCATTGACAGACAAGAGACCCAGTACTTC. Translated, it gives CASSIDRQETQYF.

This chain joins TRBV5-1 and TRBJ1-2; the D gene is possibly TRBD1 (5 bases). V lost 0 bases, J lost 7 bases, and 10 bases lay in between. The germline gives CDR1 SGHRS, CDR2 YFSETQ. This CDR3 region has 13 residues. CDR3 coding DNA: TGCGCCAGCAGCTTGGAGGCGGACACTGGCTACACCTTC. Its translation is CASSLEADTGYTF.